The 19 T cell receptor beta chains below all came from one sample that was sequenced in a study of vaccination effects on CD4 cells after COVID-19. Profiling relied on immunoSEQ multiplex PCR, and the TCRdb table lists in-frame clones only, not all of them. This sample has tens of thousands of clones; around three quarters occur once, and the top ten carry about 5%. Their cognate antigens are unknown. A roughly ten-day culture period preceded the isolation of CD4+ T cells. PCR showed that the person got SARS-CoV-2 infection at some point between March and December 2020. Subjects were given two BNT162b2 or mRNA-1273 vaccine doses. This material consisted of CD4+ T cells from PBMCs cultured without peptide, taken after COVID-19 vaccination. These receptors all come from a human donor who had a prior SARS-CoV-2 infection.

This chain joins TRBV25-1 and TRBJ1-2, with D unresolved. This CDR3 is built from 12 residues. CDR1 and CDR2 from the germline V gene are MGHDK and SYGVNS. The V end was cut by 4 bases, the J end by 4 bases, with 7 bases between. As DNA, the CDR3 is TGTGCCAGCAGTGCTTCGAGCTATGGCTACACCTTC. Its translation is CASSASSYGYTF.

The V and J genes are TRBV7-9 and TRBJ2-2; 9 bases are shared with TRBD1. Germline CDR1 SEHNR, CDR2 FQNEAQ (reference sequence). J lost 6 bases, V lost 5 bases, and 1 base had no gene match. The CDR3 extends over 13 amino acids. CDR3 sequence: CASSNRGPGELFF. CDR3 coding DNA: TGTGCCAGCAGCAACAGGGGGCCCGGGGAGCTGTTTTTT.

This chain joins TRBV15 and TRBJ2-3, with no clear D. The CDR3 runs 16 residues. Germline loops: CDR1 LNHNV, CDR2 YYDKDF (reference sequence). V was trimmed by 1 base and J by 1 base, leaving 12 bases between them. CDR3 DNA sequence: TGTGCCACCAGCAGAGTAGAAGGGTTGGGCACAGATACGCAGTATTTT. The encoded protein is CATSRVEGLGTDTQYF.

CDR3 amino acids: CASSFSYNEQFF. The DNA of the CDR3 is TGTGCCAGCAGCTTTTCCTACAATGAGCAGTTCTTC. The V call is TRBV7-9, the J call TRBJ2-1; D unclear. Looked up from germline, CDR1 is SEHNR and CDR2 is FQNEAQ (reference sequence). The CDR3 has 12 residues. V was trimmed by 3 bases and J by 1 base, leaving 1 base between them.

This chain links TRBV7-8 with TRBJ2-1; 8 bases map to TRBD2. This CDR3 comprises 13 residues. Germline V gene sequence: CDR1 SGHVS, CDR2 FQNEAQ. V shed 5 bases, J shed 12 bases, and the junction held 9 bases outside the gene matches. CDR3 coding DNA: TGTGCCAGCAGCCTCACCCCCGGACTAGCGCAGTTCTTC. It yields the protein CASSLTPGLAQFF.

This chain links TRBV19 with TRBJ2-7; D possibly corresponds to TRBD1 (6 bases). Germline CDR1 LNHDA, CDR2 SQIVND (reference sequence). CDR3 length: 15 residues. Trimming took 4 bases from V and 4 from J, leaving 17 bases between them. The CDR3 region is CASSSTTKGGYEQYF. The CDR3 bases are TGTGCCAGTAGTAGCACTACCAAAGGGGGATACGAGCAGTACTTC.

The V gene is TRBV5-4, the J gene TRBJ2-7; TRBD2 aligns across 13 bases. CDR1 and CDR2 (germline): SGHNT, YYREEE (reference sequence). The trim removed 0 bases at V and 7 bases at J, leaving 1 base unmatched. This CDR3 contains 14 residues. The DNA of the CDR3 is TGTGCCAGCAGCTTGGGGGGACTAGCGGGAGAGCAGTACTTC. Protein product: CASSLGGLAGEQYF. Full variable domain (missing parts from reference TRBV5-4 and TRBJ2-7): ETGVTQSPTHLIKTRGQQVTLRCSSQSGHNTVSWYQQALGQGPQFIFQYYREEENGRGNFPPRFSGLQFPNYSSELNVNALELDDSALYLCASSLGGLAGEQYFGPGTRLTVT.

This chain uses TRBV5-6 with TRBJ2-3; D not resolved. Germline V gives CDR1 SGHDT, CDR2 YYEEEE. CDR3 size: 14 residues. The V gene lost 2 bases and the J gene lost 3 bases, with 10 bases spanning the gap. CDR3 amino acids: CASSFVRRTDTQYF. The CDR3 bases are TGTGCCAGCAGCTTCGTTCGTAGGACAGATACGCAGTATTTT.

The rearrangement links TRBV5-1 to TRBJ2-3; 9 positions match TRBD2. Germline V gives CDR1 SGHRS, CDR2 YFSETQ. The CDR3 runs to 15 residues. V shed 2 bases, J shed 5 bases, and the junction held 6 bases outside the gene matches. The DNA of the CDR3 is TGCGCCAGCAGCTTCGACCCGCGGGGGGGAGATACGCAGTATTTT. This sequence encodes CASSFDPRGGDTQYF.

The chain couples TRBV27 to TRBJ1-2; D call uncertain. The V gene's germline CDR1 is MNHEY and CDR2 SMNVEV (reference sequence). The CDR3 loop spans 14 amino acids. V gave up 1 base and J gave up 6 bases, with 12 bases separating them. The CDR3 spells CASSLLAGADGYTF. CDR3 DNA sequence: TGTGCCAGCAGTTTATTGGCAGGCGCTGATGGCTACACCTTC.

CDR3 in DNA: TGCGCCAGCAGCCAAGATGATCAGTCGGGGACCAAATACGAGCAGTACTTC. Protein: CASSQDDQSGTKYEQYF. The V gene is TRBV4-1, the J gene TRBJ2-7, with D possibly called TRBD1 or TRBD2 (5 bases each). Germline V lookup: CDR1 MGHRA, CDR2 YSYEKL. Trimming removed 0 bases from V and 4 bases from J, with 19 bases in between. This CDR3 region has 17 residues.

The rearrangement links TRBV7-3 to TRBJ1-2; no definite D call. The V and J ends lost 3 bases and 4 bases respectively, with 15 bases between them. CDR1 is SGHTA, CDR2 FQGTGA, per germline. There are 15 residues in the CDR3. CDR3 region: CASSFPGTPTYGYTF. For the CDR3, the DNA is TGTGCCAGCAGCTTTCCGGGTACCCCAACCTATGGCTACACCTTC.

This clone has only one observation. This chain uses TRBV5-1 with TRBJ2-1; possible D gene TRBD2, 6 bases. Germline CDR1 and CDR2: SGHRS and YFSETQ. Between the trimmed V and J ends, which lost 2 bases and 8 bases, there was a span of 11 bases. This CDR3 comprises 13 residues. CDR3 sequence reads: CASSFTPGDEQFF. The DNA for the CDR3 is TGCGCCAGCAGCTTTACCCCGGGGGATGAGCAGTTCTTC. Full variable domain (remainder filled in from reference TRBV5-1 and TRBJ2-1): KAGVTQTPRYLIKTRGQQVTLSCSPISGHRSVSWYQQTPGQGLQFLFEYFSETQRNKGNFPGRFSGRQFSNSRSEMNVSTLELGDSALYLCASSFTPGDEQFFGPGTRLTVL.

V gene TRBV7-8 combines with J gene TRBJ2-7; D unclear. The CDR3 loop spans 15 amino acids. The germline V gene has CDR1 SGHVS and CDR2 FQNEAQ. Trimming left V 1 base short and J 1 base short, with 11 bases between. CDR3 nucleotide sequence: TGTGCCAGCAGCTTAGACGTAGCATATTCCTACGAGCAGTACTTC. Its translation is CASSLDVAYSYEQYF.

This chain links TRBV5-4 with TRBJ2-7; 8 bases line up with TRBD2. The CDR3 runs 15 residues. CDR1 is SGHNT and CDR2 is YYREEE in the germline V gene (reference sequence). V lost 0 bases and J lost 5; bases outside the gene matches: 7. CDR3 sequence (DNA): TGTGCCAGCAGCTTGGCCGGCGGGGGGCCTCACGAGCAGTACTTC. Translated: CASSLAGGGPHEQYF.

This clone has just a few counts. This chain links TRBV5-1 with TRBJ2-1; D perhaps matches TRBD2 (6 bases). The germline gives CDR1 SGHRS, CDR2 YFSETQ. The CDR3 contains 14 residues. V was shortened by 1 base and J by 7 bases, with 12 bases between the two germline ends. The CDR3 coding sequence is TGCGCCAGCAGCTTGACAACTAGCAAGAATGAGCAGTTCTTC. As protein: CASSLTTSKNEQFF. Full variable domain (outside the CDR3, taken from reference TRBV5-1 and TRBJ2-1): KAGVTQTPRYLIKTRGQQVTLSCSPISGHRSVSWYQQTPGQGLQFLFEYFSETQRNKGNFPGRFSGRQFSNSRSEMNVSTLELGDSALYLCASSLTTSKNEQFFGPGTRLTVL.

This clone was picked up a small number of times. V is TRBV7-2 and J is TRBJ2-7; 9 bases match TRBD1. Germline trimming cut 4 bases from V and 2 bases from J; bases unmatched to any gene: 6. This CDR3 region has 15 residues. Germline values: CDR1 SGHTA, CDR2 FQGNSA. CDR3 protein: CASSWPGQGAYEQYF. Here the CDR3 DNA reads TGTGCCAGCAGCTGGCCGGGACAGGGCGCCTACGAGCAGTACTTC.

The chain carries TRBV9 and TRBJ2-5, with a weak D call TRBD1 (6 bases). Per the germline V gene, CDR1 is SGDLS and CDR2 is YYNGEE. Between the trimmed V and J ends, which lost 5 bases and 2 bases, there was a span of 13 bases. The CDR3 has 14 amino acids. CDR3 amino acids: CASRYGTPQETQYF. Here the CDR3 DNA reads TGTGCCAGCAGATACGGGACACCTCAAGAGACCCAGTACTTC. Drawing the rest from reference TRBV9 and TRBJ2-5, the complete variable domain is DSGVTQTPKHLITATGQRVTLRCSPRSGDLSVYWYQQSLDQGLQFLIQYYNGEERAKGNILERFSAQQFPDLHSELNLSSLELGDSALYFCASRYGTPQETQYFGPGTRLLVL.

The sample holds one count of this clone. This chain connects TRBV5-4 to TRBJ2-4; D is perhaps TRBD1 (5 bases). The germline gives CDR1 SGHNT, CDR2 YYREEE (reference sequence). V was clipped by 0 bases and J by 0 bases, with 13 bases between them. This CDR3 spans 17 amino acids. The CDR3, as DNA: TGTGCCAGCAGCTTGGGGCACTCAGGACAAGCCAAAAACATTCAGTACTTC. As protein: CASSLGHSGQAKNIQYF.